This TCR beta chain originates from a study of blood T cell repertoires in COVID-19. The wider study: Sample material is recorded as cDNA or gDNA derived from T cells, B-cell-depleted T cells, or PBMCs.

The protocol was immunoSEQ multiplex PCR, while the TCRdb copy is restricted to in-frame clones and leaves out a portion. The sample consists of fewer than 350,000 clones, about 89% of them appearing once. This clone appeared once. This CDR3 region has 13 residues. Looked up from germline, CDR1 is MNHNY and CDR2 is SVGAGI (reference sequence). Trimming removed 5 bases from V and 3 bases from J, with 11 bases in between. The receptor was derived from a man aged 35-49 years with active or convalescent COVID-19. The rearrangement links TRBV6-6 to TRBJ2-7, with a possible D match to TRBD1 (6 bases). The specimen was peripheral blood. The CDR3 DNA reads as TGTGCCAGCAGTCGACAGGCCAACTACGAGCAGTACTTC. Translating gives CASSRQANYEQYF.